This entry lists 3 T cell receptor beta chains sequenced from one sample in a study of graft-versus-host responses after intestinal transplantation. Their antigens remain unidentified. Produced via immunoSEQ multiplex PCR; TCRdb's table is partial and in-frame only. The sample yields around 110,000 clones, about nine tenths seen once. The specimen comprised unstimulated CD4+ T cells sorted from spleen or lymph node cells, sampled before intestinal transplant. These receptors came from a human donor who received an intestinal transplant.

V is TRBV5-4 and J is TRBJ1-6, with D tentatively TRBD1 (6 bases). The CDR3 consists of 14 residues. V gave up 4 bases and J gave up 7 bases, with 12 bases separating them. Germline lookup yields CDR1 SGHNT and CDR2 YYREEE (reference sequence). The CDR3 DNA reads TGTGCCAGCAGCCCCCGGACAGAGAATTCACCCCTCCACTTT. Protein: CASSPRTENSPLHF.

V usage is TRBV27 and J usage is TRBJ2-5, with TRBD2 matching over 13 bases. V gave up 3 bases and J gave up 2 bases; unmatched junction bases: 3. There are 16 residues in the CDR3. The V gene's germline CDR1 is MNHEY and CDR2 SMNVEV (reference sequence). The CDR3 nucleotides read TGTGCCAGCAGTTTGGGGGGACTAGCGGGACAAGAGACCCAGTACTTC. Translation gives CASSLGGLAGQETQYF.

CDR3 nucleotide sequence: TGCGCCAGCAGCTTGGACCAGTTGAGGACTGAAGCTTTCTTT. This translates into CASSLDQLRTEAFF. V gene TRBV5-1 combines with J gene TRBJ1-1; no firm D call. Germline V CDR1 and CDR2: SGHRS, YFSETQ. V was trimmed by 0 bases and J by 5 bases, leaving 11 bases between them. This CDR3 has 14 amino acids.